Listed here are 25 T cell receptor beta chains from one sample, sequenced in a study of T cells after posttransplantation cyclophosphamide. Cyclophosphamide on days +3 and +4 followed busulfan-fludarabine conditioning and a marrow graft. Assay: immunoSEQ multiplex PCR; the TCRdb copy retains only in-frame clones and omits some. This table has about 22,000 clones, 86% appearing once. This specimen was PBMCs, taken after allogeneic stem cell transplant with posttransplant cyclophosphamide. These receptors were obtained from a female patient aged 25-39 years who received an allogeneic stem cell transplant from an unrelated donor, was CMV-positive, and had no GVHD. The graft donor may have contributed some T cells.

CDR3 sequence reads: CASSLGPEGSYEQYF. DNA for the CDR3: TGCGCCAGCAGCTTGGGGCCGGAGGGGAGCTACGAGCAGTACTTC. This chain links TRBV5-1 with TRBJ2-7, with a tentative D call TRBD2 (6 bases). The V and J ends lost 0 bases and 3 bases respectively, with 13 bases between them. The CDR3 contains 15 residues. CDR1 SGHRS and CDR2 YFSETQ come from the germline V gene.

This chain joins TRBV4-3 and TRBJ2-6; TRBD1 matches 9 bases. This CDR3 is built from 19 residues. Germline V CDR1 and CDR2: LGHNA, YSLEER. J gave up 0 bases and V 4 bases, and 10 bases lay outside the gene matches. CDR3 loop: CASSPQGGQGFSGANVLTF. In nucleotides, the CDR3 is TGCGCCAGCAGCCCCCAAGGGGGACAGGGATTCTCTGGGGCCAACGTCCTGACTTTC.

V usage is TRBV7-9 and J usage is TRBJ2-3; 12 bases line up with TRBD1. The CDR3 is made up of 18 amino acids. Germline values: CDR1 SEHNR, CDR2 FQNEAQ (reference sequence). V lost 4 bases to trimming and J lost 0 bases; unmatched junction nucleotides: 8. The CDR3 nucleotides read TGTGCCAGCAGCTACGGGACAGGGGGCCGTTATAGCACAGATACGCAGTATTTT. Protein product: CASSYGTGGRYSTDTQYF.

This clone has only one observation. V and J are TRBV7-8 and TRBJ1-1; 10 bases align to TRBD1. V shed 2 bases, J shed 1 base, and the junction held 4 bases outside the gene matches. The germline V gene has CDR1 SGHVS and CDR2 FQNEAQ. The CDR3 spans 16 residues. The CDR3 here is CASSLIRDRGNTEAFF. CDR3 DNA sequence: TGTGCCAGCAGCTTAATCCGGGACAGGGGGAACACTGAAGCTTTCTTT.

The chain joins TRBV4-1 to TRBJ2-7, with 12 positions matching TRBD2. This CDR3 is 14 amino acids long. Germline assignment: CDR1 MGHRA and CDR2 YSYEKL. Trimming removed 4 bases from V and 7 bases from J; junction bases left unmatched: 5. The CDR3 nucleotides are TGCGCCAGCAGCCCAGGGGGACTAGCGGGTGAGCAGTACTTC. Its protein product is CASSPGGLAGEQYF.

CDR3 coding DNA: TGTGCCAGCAGCTTCGGGGGAAAACAGCCCCAGCATTTT. Translation gives CASSFGGKQPQHF. This rearrangement joins TRBV5-6 to TRBJ1-5, with D possibly matching TRBD1 (5 bases). The ends were cut back, 2 bases at V and 7 bases at J, with 10 bases in the middle. CDR3 length: 13 amino acids. CDR1 and CDR2 from the germline V gene are SGHDT and YYEEEE.

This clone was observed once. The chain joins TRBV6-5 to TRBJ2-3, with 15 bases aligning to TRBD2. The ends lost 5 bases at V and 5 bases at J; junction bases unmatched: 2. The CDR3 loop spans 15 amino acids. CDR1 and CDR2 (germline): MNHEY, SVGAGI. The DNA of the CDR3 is TGTGCCAGCAGTCGGACTAGCGGGGGGGTAGATACGCAGTATTTT. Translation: CASSRTSGGVDTQYF.

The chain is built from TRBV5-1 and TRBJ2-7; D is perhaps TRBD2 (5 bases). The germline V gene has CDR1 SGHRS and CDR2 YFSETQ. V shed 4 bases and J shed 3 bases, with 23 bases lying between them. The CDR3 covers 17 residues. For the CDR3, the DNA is TGCGCCAGCAGCCGACGTGGTGAGCGCGGGCCTGACTACGAGCAGTACTTC. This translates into CASSRRGERGPDYEQYF.

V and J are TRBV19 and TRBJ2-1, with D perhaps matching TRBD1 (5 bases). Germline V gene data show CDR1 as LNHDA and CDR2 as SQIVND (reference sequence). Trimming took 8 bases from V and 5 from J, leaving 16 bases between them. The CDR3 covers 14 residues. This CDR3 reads CASRKQADNNEQFF. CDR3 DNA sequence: TGTGCCAGTCGGAAACAGGCCGATAACAATGAGCAGTTCTTC.

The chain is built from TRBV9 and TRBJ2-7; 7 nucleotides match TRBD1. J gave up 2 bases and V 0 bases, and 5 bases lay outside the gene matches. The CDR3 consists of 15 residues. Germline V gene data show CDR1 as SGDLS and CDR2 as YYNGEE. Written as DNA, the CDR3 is TGTGCCAGCAGCGTAGCTGGGGACAGAGCCTACGAGCAGTACTTC. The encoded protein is CASSVAGDRAYEQYF. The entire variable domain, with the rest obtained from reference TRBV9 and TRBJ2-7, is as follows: DSGVTQTPKHLITATGQRVTLRCSPRSGDLSVYWYQQSLDQGLQFLIQYYNGEERAKGNILERFSAQQFPDLHSELNLSSLELGDSALYFCASSVAGDRAYEQYFGPGTRLTVT.

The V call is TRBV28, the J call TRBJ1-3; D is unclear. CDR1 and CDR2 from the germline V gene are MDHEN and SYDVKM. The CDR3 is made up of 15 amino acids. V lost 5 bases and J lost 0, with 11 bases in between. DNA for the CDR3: TGTGCCAGCAGTCCCGGGTCCCTCTCTGGAAACACCATATATTTT. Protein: CASSPGSLSGNTIYF.

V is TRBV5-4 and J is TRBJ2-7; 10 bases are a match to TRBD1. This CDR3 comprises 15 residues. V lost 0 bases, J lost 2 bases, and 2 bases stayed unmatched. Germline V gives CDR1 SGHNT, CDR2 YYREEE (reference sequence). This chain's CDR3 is CASSLVGQGTYEQYF. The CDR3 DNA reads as TGTGCCAGCAGCTTGGTGGGACAGGGGACCTACGAGCAGTACTTC.

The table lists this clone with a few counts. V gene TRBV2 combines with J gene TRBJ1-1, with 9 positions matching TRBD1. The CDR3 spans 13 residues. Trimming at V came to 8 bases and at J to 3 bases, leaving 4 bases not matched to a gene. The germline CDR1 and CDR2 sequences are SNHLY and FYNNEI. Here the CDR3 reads CASGDREYTEAFF. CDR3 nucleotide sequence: TGTGCCAGCGGGGACAGGGAGTACACTGAAGCTTTCTTT. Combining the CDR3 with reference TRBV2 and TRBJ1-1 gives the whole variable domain EPEVTQTPSHQVTQMGQEVILRCVPISNHLYFYWYRQILGQKVEFLVSFYNNEISEKSEIFDDQFSVERPDGSNFTLKIRSTKLEDSAMYFCASGDREYTEAFFGQGTRLTVV.

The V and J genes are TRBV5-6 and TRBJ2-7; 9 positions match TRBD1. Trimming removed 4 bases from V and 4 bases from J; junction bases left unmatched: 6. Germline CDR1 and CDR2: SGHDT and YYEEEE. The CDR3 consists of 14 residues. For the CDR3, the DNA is TGTGCCAGCAGCCCGACAGGGGGAGCGTACGAGCAGTACTTC. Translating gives CASSPTGGAYEQYF.

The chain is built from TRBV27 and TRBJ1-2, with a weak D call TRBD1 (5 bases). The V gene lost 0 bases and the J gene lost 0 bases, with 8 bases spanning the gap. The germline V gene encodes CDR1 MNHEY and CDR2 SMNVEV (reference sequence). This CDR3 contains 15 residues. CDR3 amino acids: CASSLSAGTNYGYTF. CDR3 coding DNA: TGTGCCAGCAGTTTATCGGCAGGGACTAACTATGGCTACACCTTC.

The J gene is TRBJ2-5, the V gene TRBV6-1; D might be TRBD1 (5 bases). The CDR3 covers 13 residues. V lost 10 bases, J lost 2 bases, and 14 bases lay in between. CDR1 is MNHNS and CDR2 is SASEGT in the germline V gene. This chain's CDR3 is CATKPGFQETQYF. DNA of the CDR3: TGTGCCACCAAGCCAGGGTTTCAAGAGACCCAGTACTTC.

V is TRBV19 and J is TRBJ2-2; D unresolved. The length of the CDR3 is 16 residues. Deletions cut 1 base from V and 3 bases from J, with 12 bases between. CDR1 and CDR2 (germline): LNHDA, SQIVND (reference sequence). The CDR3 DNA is TGTGCCAGTAGTATAGTTGTCTGGAGTGACACCGGGGAGCTGTTTTTT. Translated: CASSIVVWSDTGELFF.

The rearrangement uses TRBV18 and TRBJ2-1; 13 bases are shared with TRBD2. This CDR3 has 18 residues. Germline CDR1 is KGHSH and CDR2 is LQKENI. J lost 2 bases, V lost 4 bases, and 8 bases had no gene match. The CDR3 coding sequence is TGTGCCAGCTCACTCCAGGGGGGACTAGCGGGGCCCTACAATGAGCAGTTCTTC. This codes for CASSLQGGLAGPYNEQFF.

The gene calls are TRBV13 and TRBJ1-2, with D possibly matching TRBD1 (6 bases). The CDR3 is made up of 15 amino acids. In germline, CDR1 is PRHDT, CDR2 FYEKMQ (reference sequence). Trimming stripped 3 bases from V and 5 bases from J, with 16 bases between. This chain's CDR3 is CASSFRDTSSYGYTF. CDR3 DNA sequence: TGTGCCAGCAGCTTCCGGGACACCTCCTCTTATGGCTACACCTTC.

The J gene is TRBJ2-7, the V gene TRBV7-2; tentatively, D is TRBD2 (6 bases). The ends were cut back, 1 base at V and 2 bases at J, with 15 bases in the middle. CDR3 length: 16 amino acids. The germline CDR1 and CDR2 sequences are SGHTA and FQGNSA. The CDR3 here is CASSLGPGDGPYEQYF. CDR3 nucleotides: TGTGCCAGCAGCTTAGGTCCGGGGGACGGACCCTACGAGCAGTACTTC.

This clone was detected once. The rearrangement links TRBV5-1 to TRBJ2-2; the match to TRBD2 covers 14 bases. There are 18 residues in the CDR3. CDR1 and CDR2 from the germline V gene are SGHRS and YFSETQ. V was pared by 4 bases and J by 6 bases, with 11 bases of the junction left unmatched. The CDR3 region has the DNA TGCGCCAGCAGCCCAAGACTAGCGGGGGGGCCTAGGGCCGGGGAGCTGTTTTTT. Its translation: CASSPRLAGGPRAGELFF. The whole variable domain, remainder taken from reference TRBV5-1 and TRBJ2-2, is KAGVTQTPRYLIKTRGQQVTLSCSPISGHRSVSWYQQTPGQGLQFLFEYFSETQRNKGNFPGRFSGRQFSNSRSEMNVSTLELGDSALYLCASSPRLAGGPRAGELFFGEGSRLTVL.

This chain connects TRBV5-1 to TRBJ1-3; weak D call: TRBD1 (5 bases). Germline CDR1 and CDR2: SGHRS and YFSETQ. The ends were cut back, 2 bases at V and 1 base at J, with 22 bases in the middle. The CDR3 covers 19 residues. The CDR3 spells CASSFRTTGTGYSGNTIYF. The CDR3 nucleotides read TGCGCCAGCAGCTTTCGAACGACCGGGACTGGGTATTCTGGAAACACCATATATTTT.

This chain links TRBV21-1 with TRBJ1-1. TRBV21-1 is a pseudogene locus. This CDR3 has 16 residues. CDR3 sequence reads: CASSKEAGARDTEAFF. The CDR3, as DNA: TGTGCCAGCAGCAAAGAAGCGGGGGCGCGGGACACTGAAGCTTTCTTT.

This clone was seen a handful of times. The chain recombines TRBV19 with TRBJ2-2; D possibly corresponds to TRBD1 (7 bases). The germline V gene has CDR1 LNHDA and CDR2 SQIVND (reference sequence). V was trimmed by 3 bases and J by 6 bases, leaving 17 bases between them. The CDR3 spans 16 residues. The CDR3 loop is CASSIGGGNGAGELFF. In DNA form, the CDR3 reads TGTGCCAGTAGTATCGGAGGGGGCAATGGGGCCGGGGAGCTGTTTTTT.

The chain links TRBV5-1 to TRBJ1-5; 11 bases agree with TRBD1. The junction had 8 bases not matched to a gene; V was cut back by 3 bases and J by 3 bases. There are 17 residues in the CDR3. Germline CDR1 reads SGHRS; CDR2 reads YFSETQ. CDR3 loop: CASSWGDRGESNQPQHF. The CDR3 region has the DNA TGCGCCAGCAGCTGGGGGGACAGGGGGGAGTCCAATCAGCCCCAGCATTTT.